These T cell receptor beta chains were read from a single sample in a study of cytomegalovirus exposure and HLA in healthy donors. This table comes from immunoSEQ multiplex PCR, and its TCRdb copy is limited to in-frame clones, with some not included. The repertoire holds around 120,000 clones, with approximately 80% as singletons. Sequenced input: PBMCs. The origin of the receptors is a human donor in good health. Both conserved end residues are part of each CDR3. D genes are given only for firm matches. Not all rows give a size; the values are once, few, many and, for expanded clones, a class.

d_gene: TRBD1; abundance: NA; j_gene: TRBJ2-5; v_gene: TRBV10-2; len: 15; CDR3nt: TGCGCCAGCAGTGATTGGACAGGGAGAGGGGAGACCCAGTACTTC; CDR3aa: CASSDWTGRGETQYF
d_gene: TRBD1; abundance: NA; j_gene: TRBJ1-1; v_gene: TRBV18; len: 15; CDR3nt: TGTGCCAGCACGCCCCTGACAGGGGAGAACACTGAAGCTTTCTTT; CDR3aa: CASTPLTGENTEAFF
d_gene: TRBD2; abundance: NA; j_gene: TRBJ2-2; v_gene: TRBV7-9; len: 16; CDR3nt: TGTGCCGGTGGGGGACTAGCGGGATCGAACACCGGGGAGCTGTTTTTT; CDR3aa: CAGGGLAGSNTGELFF
d_gene: NA; abundance: NA; j_gene: TRBJ2-3; v_gene: TRBV28; len: 14; CDR3nt: TGTGCCAGCAGTTTATTGTCTAGCCCAGGTACGCAGTATTTT; CDR3aa: CASSLLSSPGTQYF
d_gene: NA; abundance: few; j_gene: TRBJ2-7; v_gene: TRBV7-9; len: 15; CDR3nt: TGTGCCAGCAGCTTAGGGGGACTGCTTTCCTACGAGCAGTACTTC; CDR3aa: CASSLGGLLSYEQYF
d_gene: NA; abundance: NA; j_gene: TRBJ1-3; v_gene: TRBV30; len: 14; CDR3nt: TGTGCCTGGAGCCGGACTGACCTGGGGGCCACCATATATTTT; CDR3aa: CAWSRTDLGATIYF
d_gene: NA; abundance: NA; j_gene: TRBJ1-2; v_gene: TRBV19; len: 18; CDR3nt: TGTGCCAGTAGTCCTCTAGGTTGGGCAGGGGACACTAACTATGGCTACACCTTC; CDR3aa: CASSPLGWAGDTNYGYTF
d_gene: TRBD1; abundance: few; j_gene: TRBJ1-1; v_gene: TRBV9; len: 15; CDR3nt: TGTGCCAGCAGCGCTAGAGACAGGGTGAACACTGAAGCTTTCTTT; CDR3aa: CASSARDRVNTEAFF
d_gene: TRBD2; abundance: NA; j_gene: TRBJ2-2; v_gene: TRBV5-1; len: 15; CDR3nt: TGCGCCACCTCTCCGACTAGCGGTAACACCGGGGAGCTGTTTTTT; CDR3aa: CATSPTSGNTGELFF
d_gene: TRBD1; abundance: NA; j_gene: TRBJ1-2; v_gene: TRBV6-4; len: 14; CDR3nt: TGTGCCAGCACCCCTACAGGGGGCTCTTTTGGCTACACCTTC; CDR3aa: CASTPTGGSFGYTF
d_gene: NA; abundance: NA; j_gene: TRBJ1-4; v_gene: TRBV11-2; len: 15; CDR3nt: TGTGCCAGCAGCCCTACTCGGGCCTCGGGGGAAAAACTGTTTTTT; CDR3aa: CASSPTRASGEKLFF
d_gene: NA; abundance: NA; j_gene: TRBJ1-6; v_gene: TRBV6-5; len: 16; CDR3nt: TGTGCCAGCAGTTACTTGGTAGTTTCCTATAATTCACCCCTCCACTTT; CDR3aa: CASSYLVVSYNSPLHF
d_gene: TRBD1; abundance: NA; j_gene: TRBJ1-5; v_gene: TRBV29-1; len: 14; CDR3nt: TGCAGCGTCGCCGCCGGGACAGACAATCAGCCCCAGCATTTT; CDR3aa: CSVAAGTDNQPQHF
d_gene: NA; abundance: once; j_gene: TRBJ2-7; v_gene: TRBV28; len: 20; CDR3nt: TGTGCCAGCAGTTTTGTTGCCGGTACCCGGCGGGAACCTACCTCCTACGAGCAGTACTTC; CDR3aa: CASSFVAGTRREPTSYEQYF
d_gene: TRBD2; abundance: NA; j_gene: TRBJ2-3; v_gene: TRBV28; len: 14; CDR3nt: TGTGCCAGCAGAACTGGACTAGCGGGAGATACGCAGTATTTT; CDR3aa: CASRTGLAGDTQYF
d_gene: TRBD1; abundance: NA; j_gene: TRBJ1-2; v_gene: TRBV19; len: 15; CDR3nt: TGTGCCAGTAGTAGCTGGACAGGAGCTAACTATGGCTACACCTTC; CDR3aa: CASSSWTGANYGYTF
d_gene: TRBD2; abundance: NA; j_gene: TRBJ2-7; v_gene: TRBV4-2; len: 16; CDR3nt: TGTGCCAGCAGCCAAGATAATAGCGGGGGTACCTACGAGCAGTACTTC; CDR3aa: CASSQDNSGGTYEQYF
d_gene: NA; abundance: NA; j_gene: TRBJ2-2; v_gene: TRBV5-5; len: 13; CDR3nt: TGTGCCAGCAGTTCAGGAGGCACCGGGGAGCTGTTTTTT; CDR3aa: CASSSGGTGELFF
d_gene: NA; abundance: NA; j_gene: TRBJ2-1; v_gene: TRBV27; len: 15; CDR3nt: TGTGCCAGCAGCAATTTAGAGAGCTCCTACAATGAGCAGTTCTTC; CDR3aa: CASSNLESSYNEQFF
d_gene: TRBD1; abundance: once; j_gene: TRBJ2-6; v_gene: TRBV5-1; len: 20; CDR3nt: TGCGCCAGCAGCTTGGACAGGGGAACTAAGACTACCTCTGGGGCCAACGTCCTGACTTTC; CDR3aa: CASSLDRGTKTTSGANVLTF
d_gene: TRBD2; abundance: NA; j_gene: TRBJ2-1; v_gene: TRBV18; len: 16; CDR3nt: TGTGCCAGCTCACCAGGGCGACTAGCGGGAAGCAATGAGCAGTTCTTC; CDR3aa: CASSPGRLAGSNEQFF
d_gene: NA; abundance: NA; j_gene: TRBJ2-1; v_gene: TRBV27; len: 15; CDR3nt: TGTGCCAGCAGTCCCCCTGAGGGAGGCATCATAGGGCAGTTCTTC; CDR3aa: CASSPPEGGIIGQFF
d_gene: NA; abundance: NA; j_gene: TRBJ2-2; v_gene: TRBV19; len: 16; CDR3nt: TGTGCCAGTAGTATAGATCCTGGGGCAGGCCCCGGGGAGCTGTTTTTT; CDR3aa: CASSIDPGAGPGELFF
d_gene: NA; abundance: few; j_gene: TRBJ1-1; v_gene: TRBV19; len: 16; CDR3nt: TGTGCCAGTAGTAAATCGCCCGGGACACCGAACACTGAAGCTTTCTTT; CDR3aa: CASSKSPGTPNTEAFF
d_gene: TRBD2; abundance: NA; j_gene: TRBJ2-1; v_gene: TRBV2; len: 15; CDR3nt: TGTGCCAGCAGGGGGACTAGCGGTCTTTTGGGTGAGCAGTTCTTC; CDR3aa: CASRGTSGLLGEQFF
d_gene: TRBD2; abundance: NA; j_gene: TRBJ2-4; v_gene: TRBV7-7; len: 16; CDR3nt: TGTGCCAGCAGCTTTCAGCGGGAGGGACCTGAAAACATTCAGTACTTC; CDR3aa: CASSFQREGPENIQYF
d_gene: NA; abundance: NA; j_gene: TRBJ1-1; v_gene: TRBV5-8; len: 16; CDR3nt: TGTGCCAGCAGCTTGGGTGAGGGGAGGGGGAACACTGAAGCTTTCTTT; CDR3aa: CASSLGEGRGNTEAFF
d_gene: TRBD2; abundance: NA; j_gene: TRBJ2-3; v_gene: TRBV7-2; len: 17; CDR3nt: TGTGCCAGCAGCTTAGCTCTAGCGGGACCTAGCACAGATACGCAGTATTTT; CDR3aa: CASSLALAGPSTDTQYF
d_gene: TRBD1; abundance: NA; j_gene: TRBJ1-2; v_gene: TRBV28; len: 14; CDR3nt: TGTGCCAGCAGTTTACAGGGGGCAGGTAGTGGCTACACCTTC; CDR3aa: CASSLQGAGSGYTF
d_gene: TRBD2; abundance: NA; j_gene: TRBJ2-1; v_gene: TRBV5-1; len: 15; CDR3nt: TGCGCCAGCAGGTGGAGAAGCGGGAGTAACAATGAGCAGTTCTTC; CDR3aa: CASRWRSGSNNEQFF
d_gene: NA; abundance: NA; j_gene: TRBJ1-2; v_gene: TRBV19; len: 17; CDR3nt: TGTGCCAGTAGTCCCGCAGGCACAGATCTATTCATCTATGGCTACACCTTC; CDR3aa: CASSPAGTDLFIYGYTF
d_gene: NA; abundance: NA; j_gene: TRBJ2-5; v_gene: TRBV5-1; len: 14; CDR3nt: TGCGCCAGCAGCTCAGGAGGGAGTGTGGAGACCCAGTACTTC; CDR3aa: CASSSGGSVETQYF
d_gene: TRBD1; abundance: once; j_gene: TRBJ1-2; v_gene: TRBV10-3; len: 12; CDR3nt: TGTGCCATCAGCGGACAGGGGAATGGCTACACCTTC; CDR3aa: CAISGQGNGYTF
d_gene: TRBD2; abundance: NA; j_gene: TRBJ2-1; v_gene: TRBV11-2; len: 16; CDR3nt: TGTGCCAGCAGCTTAACTAGCGGGAGGTCCTACAATGAGCAGTTCTTC; CDR3aa: CASSLTSGRSYNEQFF